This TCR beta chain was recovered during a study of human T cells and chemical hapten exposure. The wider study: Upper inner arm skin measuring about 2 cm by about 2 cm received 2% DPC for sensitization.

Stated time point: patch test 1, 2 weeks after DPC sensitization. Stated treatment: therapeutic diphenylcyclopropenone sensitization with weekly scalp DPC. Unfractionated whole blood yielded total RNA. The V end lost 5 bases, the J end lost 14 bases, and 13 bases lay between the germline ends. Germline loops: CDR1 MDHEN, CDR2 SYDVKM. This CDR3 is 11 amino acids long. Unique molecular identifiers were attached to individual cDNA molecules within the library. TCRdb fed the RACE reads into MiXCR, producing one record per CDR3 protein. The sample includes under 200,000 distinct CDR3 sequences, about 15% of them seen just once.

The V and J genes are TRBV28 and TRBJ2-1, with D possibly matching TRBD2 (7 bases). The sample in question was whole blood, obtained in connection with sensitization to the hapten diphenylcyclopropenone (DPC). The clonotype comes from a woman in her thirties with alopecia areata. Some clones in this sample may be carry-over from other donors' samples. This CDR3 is CASSLRGAEFF. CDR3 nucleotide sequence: TGTGCCAGCAGTCTTCGGGGGGCGGAGTTCTTC.